These 24 T cell receptor beta chains originate from one sample sequenced in a study of T-cell memory formation after mild COVID-19. TCRdb ran MiXCR on the 5' RACE reads and lists one entry per CDR3 protein. This repertoire shows 150,000 to 200,000 distinct CDR3 sequences, 11% found once; its top ten account for about 3.8%. Sequenced input: PBMCs or a T cell subset sorted from them (not recorded which). The receptors shown here come from a man younger than 30 who had mild COVID-19 (a few samples of this study predate the infection). Cell type and time point are not known.

The chain has TRBV5-1 and TRBJ1-2; D gene ambiguous. There are 16 residues in the CDR3. Trimming took off 1 base at V and 4 bases at J, with 17 bases between the two ends. Germline V gives CDR1 SGHRS, CDR2 YFSETQ. The CDR3 sequence is CASSLRGDGRAYGYTF. In DNA, the CDR3 is TGCGCCAGCAGCTTGAGAGGTGACGGGCGCGCCTATGGCTACACCTTC.

J is TRBJ1-6 and V is TRBV2; D gene uncertain. Trimming left V 5 bases short and J 13 bases short, with 12 bases between. From germline, CDR1 is SNHLY and CDR2 FYNNEI. The CDR3 is 12 residues long. CDR3 protein: CASSSPFPPLHF. The CDR3 nucleotides read TGTGCCAGCAGTTCTCCATTTCCCCCCCTCCACTTT. The full variable domain, its missing parts supplied by reference TRBV2 and TRBJ1-6, is EPEVTQTPSHQVTQMGQEVILRCVPISNHLYFYWYRQILGQKVEFLVSFYNNEISEKSEIFDDQFSVERPDGSNFTLKIRSTKLEDSAMYFCASSSPFPPLHFGNGTRLTVT.

The V gene is TRBV6-5, the J gene TRBJ2-3, with D tentatively TRBD1 (6 bases). Deletions cut 7 bases from V and 0 bases from J, with 11 bases between. Germline CDR1 MNHEY, CDR2 SVGAGI. CDR3 length: 14 residues. This chain's CDR3 is CASTRDISTDTQYF. CDR3 DNA: TGTGCCAGCACCCGGGACATCAGCACAGATACGCAGTATTTT.

This clonotype rates as large. This rearrangement joins TRBV2 to TRBJ1-1, with 7 bases that match TRBD1. The CDR3 is 14 residues long. The germline V gene encodes CDR1 SNHLY and CDR2 FYNNEI. V shed 5 bases, J shed 2 bases, and the junction held 5 bases outside the gene matches. This CDR3 is CASSLRQGNTEAFF. Written as DNA, the CDR3 is TGTGCCAGCAGTCTCAGACAGGGAAACACTGAAGCTTTCTTT. Supplemented by reference TRBV2 and TRBJ1-1, the full variable domain reads EPEVTQTPSHQVTQMGQEVILRCVPISNHLYFYWYRQILGQKVEFLVSFYNNEISEKSEIFDDQFSVERPDGSNFTLKIRSTKLEDSAMYFCASSLRQGNTEAFFGQGTRLTVV.

The V gene is TRBV6-2 or TRBV6-3, the J gene TRBJ2-1, with 7 nucleotides matching TRBD1. Per germline, CDR1 MNHEY and CDR2 SVGEGT. CDR3 length: 14 amino acids. V lost 6 bases and J lost 8; bases outside the gene matches: 10. CDR3 sequence reads: CASRPMNRGHEQFF. The CDR3 DNA sequence: TGTGCCAGCAGGCCGATGAACAGGGGCCATGAGCAGTTCTTC.

The chain is built from TRBV11-2 and TRBJ2-6; perhaps TRBD1 as D (6 bases). Germline V gene data show CDR1 as SGHAT and CDR2 as FQNNGV. CDR3 length: 16 residues. The ends were cut back, 3 bases at V and 4 bases at J, with 13 bases in the middle. CDR3 nucleotides: TGTGCCAGCAGCTTCTTATCAGGGGCAGGGGCCAACGTCCTGACTTTC. This translates into CASSFLSGAGANVLTF.

This clonotype was counted only a few times. J is TRBJ2-5 and V is TRBV4-1, with a tentative D call TRBD2 (6 bases). This CDR3 is built from 15 residues. In germline, CDR1 is MGHRA, CDR2 YSYEKL. Trimming took off 4 bases at V and 2 bases at J, with 14 bases between the two ends. The DNA for the CDR3 is TGCGCCAGCAGCCGCCTGCCGGGGGAGCAAGAGACCCAGTACTTC. Its translation is CASSRLPGEQETQYF.

There are a few counts of this clonotype. The rearrangement uses TRBV19 and TRBJ2-1; TRBD2 matches 10 bases. The germline V gene encodes CDR1 LNHDA and CDR2 SQIVND (reference sequence). With V trimmed by 4 bases and J by 1 base, 4 bases remained unmatched. The CDR3 runs to 16 residues. The CDR3 DNA sequence: TGTGCCAGTAGTACACTAGCGGGGAGATCCTACAATGAGCAGTTCTTC. This encodes CASSTLAGRSYNEQFF. Combining the CDR3 with reference TRBV19 and TRBJ2-1 gives the whole variable domain DGGITQSPKYLFRKEGQNVTLSCEQNLNHDAMYWYRQDPGQGLRLIYYSQIVNDFQKGDIAEGYSVSREKKESFPLTVTSAQKNPTAFYLCASSTLAGRSYNEQFFGPGTRLTVL.

This clonotype turned up a few times. The rearrangement links TRBV6-5 to TRBJ1-1; TRBD1 is a possible D gene (5 bases). This CDR3 region has 14 residues. CDR1 MNHEY and CDR2 SVGAGI come from the germline V gene. Between the trimmed V and J ends, which lost 5 bases and 5 bases, there was a span of 15 bases. The CDR3 nucleotides are TGTGCCAGCAGTCGAGGGGAATTGAGGACTGAAGCTTTCTTT. Translation: CASSRGELRTEAFF.

CDR3 residues: CSARPGTGGEGYTF. The DNA for the CDR3 is TGCAGTGCTCGTCCCGGGACAGGGGGCGAGGGCTACACCTTC. V is TRBV20-1 and J is TRBJ1-2, with 12 bases that match TRBD1. CDR1 and CDR2 from the germline V gene are DFQATT and SNEGSKA (reference sequence). With 5 bases clipped from V and 8 bases from J, the junction kept 9 bases outside the gene matches. The CDR3 length is 14 residues.

This chain links TRBV7-2 with TRBJ1-2; D gene uncertain. V was trimmed by 3 bases and J by 4 bases, leaving 6 bases between them. The CDR3 contains 12 residues. Germline V gene data show CDR1 as SGHTA and CDR2 as FQGNSA. The chain's CDR3 is CASSFSGYGYTF. DNA of the CDR3: TGTGCCAGCAGCTTTTCGGGCTATGGCTACACCTTC.

This clonotype was seen more than once but under ten times. The rearrangement links TRBV3-1 to TRBJ2-7; no reliable D call. The CDR3 contains 11 residues. The germline V gene has CDR1 LGHDT and CDR2 YNNKEL (reference sequence). Trimming stripped 3 bases from V and 4 bases from J, with 4 bases between. The CDR3 sequence is CASSHRYEQYF. CDR3 nucleotides: TGTGCCAGCAGCCACAGGTACGAGCAGTACTTC.

The chain uses TRBV19 and TRBJ1-2, with D unclear. CDR3 size: 12 residues. Trimming cost V 5 bases and J 2 bases, with 6 bases left between them. CDR1 and CDR2 from the germline V gene are LNHDA and SQIVND (reference sequence). For the CDR3, the DNA is TGTGCCAGTAGTCCCCGGAACTATGGCTACACCTTC. Translating gives CASSPRNYGYTF.

V gene TRBV19 combines with J gene TRBJ2-7, with D possibly matching TRBD1 (5 bases). Trimming removed 3 bases from V and 4 bases from J, with 16 bases in between. The CDR3 consists of 15 residues. Looked up from germline, CDR1 is LNHDA and CDR2 is SQIVND (reference sequence). The CDR3 region has the DNA TGTGCCAGTAGTATTTCCACGGGTCCAGGGTACGAGCAGTACTTC. Translated, it gives CASSISTGPGYEQYF.

This clonotype was observed a handful of times. The chain joins TRBV30 to TRBJ1-5; D is unclear. Germline V gives CDR1 GTSNPN, CDR2 SVGIG (reference sequence). Trimming took off 1 base at V and 7 bases at J, with 14 bases between the two ends. This CDR3 is built from 14 residues. The CDR3 sequence: CAWSAYSGWQPQHF. CDR3 sequence (DNA): TGTGCCTGGAGTGCCTACTCCGGTTGGCAGCCCCAGCATTTT.

This clonotype was picked up a small number of times. The J gene is TRBJ1-6, the V gene TRBV12-3 or TRBV12-4; a possible D gene is TRBD1 (6 bases). Trimming took 2 bases from V and 6 from J, leaving 11 bases between them. There are 15 residues in the CDR3. The CDR3 DNA reads TGTGCCAGCAGTTTATTATCACAGGGTAATTCACCCCTCCACTTT. It codes for CASSLLSQGNSPLHF.

Many counts were recorded for this clonotype. The chain is built from TRBV6-5 and TRBJ2-5, with D perhaps TRBD1 or TRBD2 (6 bases each). Germline V gene data show CDR1 as MNHEY and CDR2 as SVGAGI. Trimming left V 10 bases short and J 2 bases short, with 14 bases between. This CDR3 region has 13 residues. This CDR3 is CATWGAGQETQYF. In DNA form, the CDR3 reads TGTGCCACCTGGGGGGCCGGTCAAGAGACCCAGTACTTC.

There are a few counts of this clonotype. V gene TRBV5-1 combines with J gene TRBJ1-4; 7 bases map to TRBD1. Germline V gene lookup returns CDR1 SGHRS and CDR2 YFSETQ. V shed 4 bases, J shed 0 bases, and the junction held 6 bases outside the gene matches. The CDR3 consists of 16 residues. CDR3 region: CASSMTGIATNEKLFF. For the CDR3, the DNA is TGCGCCAGCAGCATGACAGGGATTGCAACTAATGAAAAACTGTTTTTT.

The sample holds many counts of this clonotype. The chain is built from TRBV20-1 and TRBJ2-7; D is ambiguous. The germline V and J ends were trimmed by 6 bases and 4 bases, with 10 bases remaining between them. Germline lookup yields CDR1 DFQATT and CDR2 SNEGSKA (reference sequence). The CDR3 extends over 11 amino acids. CDR3 in amino acids: CSALQPYEQYF. For the CDR3, the DNA is TGCAGTGCCCTACAGCCTTACGAGCAGTACTTC.

Only a few counts were recorded for this clonotype. This CDR3 reads CASSLTTASGGNTIYF. CDR3 nucleotides: TGCGCCAGCAGCCTAACGACAGCCTCGGGGGGAAACACCATATATTTT. The chain employs TRBV4-1 and TRBJ1-3; tentatively, D is TRBD1 (5 bases). The CDR3 is 16 residues long. The germline V gene encodes CDR1 MGHRA and CDR2 YSYEKL. Trimming pared 4 bases from V and 4 bases from J, leaving 17 bases between.

This clonotype was detected ten times or more. The chain has TRBV11-2 and TRBJ2-4; 9 bases are shared with TRBD1. Germline V gene sequence: CDR1 SGHAT, CDR2 FQNNGV. The length of the CDR3 is 14 residues. J gave up 9 bases and V 3 bases, and 6 bases lay outside the gene matches. The CDR3 region has the DNA TGTGCCAGCAGCTTGGAACAGGGGGCGACCATTCAGTACTTC. It translates to CASSLEQGATIQYF.

This rearrangement joins TRBV24-1 to TRBJ1-1; TRBD1 agrees at 10 bases. Germline V gene data show CDR1 as KGHDR and CDR2 as SFDVKD. With 9 bases clipped from V and 5 bases from J, the junction kept 11 bases outside the gene matches. This CDR3 region has 15 residues. The DNA of the CDR3 is TGTGCCACCCGGGGACAGGGGTTCCCTAGTACTGAAGCTTTCTTT. This sequence encodes CATRGQGFPSTEAFF.

This clonotype was detected ten times or more. V usage is TRBV4-3 and J usage is TRBJ1-1; no definite D call. V lost 0 bases and J lost 4, with 9 bases in between. Germline-derived CDR1 and CDR2 are LGHNA and YSLEER. This CDR3 has 14 residues. In DNA form, the CDR3 reads TGCGCCAGCAGCCAAGAGAAGGGTGGCACTGAAGCTTTCTTT. It yields the protein CASSQEKGGTEAFF.

V and J are TRBV7-2 and TRBJ1-1; D possibly corresponds to TRBD1 (6 bases). The CDR3 spans 16 residues. Germline CDR1 and CDR2: SGHTA and FQGNSA. V was clipped by 2 bases and J by 4 bases, with 17 bases between them. CDR3 DNA: TGTGCCAGCAGCTTACGCCTGGACAGTGCGGCCACTGAAGCTTTCTTT. Residues: CASSLRLDSAATEAFF.